This T cell receptor beta chain originates from a study of shared clonotypes between healthy human individuals. Cells designated naive CD8 were CD45RO-negative and were positively selected for CCR7, with terminally differentiated effector memory CD45RA+ cells excluded. Clones were sequenced by immunoSEQ multiplex PCR, and TCRdb holds only the in-frame ones, with some missing. The sample has under 2,000,000 clones, roughly 95% seen once. The length of the CDR3 is 13 residues. Germline-derived CDR1 and CDR2 are SGHKS and YYEKEE (reference sequence). V dropped 0 bases and J dropped 3 bases, with 6 bases sitting between them.

The sequenced sample consisted of naive CD8+ T cells sorted from blood. The sequence was obtained from a man in his late teens or twenties in good health. The V and J genes are TRBV5-5 and TRBJ1-2, with D uncertain. CDR3 in DNA: TGTGCCAGCAGCTTGGTTACAGACTATGGCTACACCTTC. Translation: CASSLVTDYGYTF. The full variable domain, with the rest looked up from reference TRBV5-5 and TRBJ1-2, is DAGVTQSPTHLIKTRGQQVTLRCSPISGHKSVSWYQQVLGQGPQFIFQYYEKEERGRGNFPDRFSARQFPNYSSELNVNALLLGDSALYLCASSLVTDYGYTFGSGTRLTVV.